These T cell receptor beta chains were read from a single sample in a study of CXCR3-negative and CXCR3-positive naive CD8 T cells. TCRdb reanalyzed the 5' RACE reads and collapses them to one entry per CDR3 protein, without DNA. This table holds around 65,000 distinct CDR3 sequences. Sequencing was performed on naive CXCR3+ CD8+ T cells from blood. The receptor set was obtained from a human donor in good health. Some clones in this sample may be carry-over from other donors' samples. CDR3s include the opening cysteine and the closing phenylalanine or tryptophan.

TRBJ1-1	TRBV7-2	CASSLGTEAFF
TRBJ2-7	TRBV12-2	CASRLRQGVYYSYEQYF
TRBJ2-2	TRBV7-6	CASSPGNTGELFF
TRBJ1-5	TRBV9	CASSVVDGDNQPQHF
TRBJ2-1	TRBV19	CASSIQGQLHEQFF
TRBJ2-7	TRBV7-3	CASSLAPETGLEVGGEQYF
TRBJ1-2	TRBV20-1	CSAPPTGANYGYTF
TRBJ2-3	TRBV6-4	CASSDLNSPDTQYF
TRBJ2-3	TRBV9	CASSAGLDTDTQYF
TRBJ2-7	TRBV9	CASSVDWDFSYEQYF
TRBJ2-7	TRBV7-9	CASSPGTSGETYEQYF
TRBJ2-5	TRBV7-2	CASSLLSGTQYF
TRBJ2-3	TRBV6-2/TRBV6-3	CASIGDQRTAISTDTQYF
TRBJ2-3	TRBV15	CATRGTGGGDTDTQYF
TRBJ2-7	TRBV20-1	CSAREDYEQYF
TRBJ2-5	TRBV19	CASSMLSGETQYF
TRBJ1-3	TRBV7-8	CASSYILRALGNSGNTIYF
TRBJ2-7	TRBV11-2	CASSLVPSESSYEQYF
TRBJ1-3	TRBV7-9	CASSPYSVTNSGNTIYF
TRBJ2-7	TRBV7-7	CASSAETGSEQYF
TRBJ1-5	TRBV4-2	CASSLRAGGGNQPQHF
TRBJ2-3	TRBV11-3	CASSLGLSDYTQYF
TRBJ2-4	TRBV12-3/TRBV12-4	CASSFGGGPAKNIQYF
TRBJ2-7	TRBV29-1	CSVGGGATYEQYF
TRBJ1-5	TRBV7-9	CASSLGLEPQHF
TRBJ2-1	TRBV29-1	CSVDAFLGESSYNEQFF
TRBJ1-5	TRBV28	CASVGQDNSNQPQHF
TRBJ1-1	TRBV28	CASIERGGGLTEAFF
TRBJ2-1	TRBV12-3/TRBV12-4	CASSFGGDIYNEQFF
TRBJ1-2	TRBV29-1	CSVTPGQGADGYTF
TRBJ2-3	TRBV3-1	CASSPRTTLWADTQYF
TRBJ2-1	TRBV29-1	CSVDAIIRDRGGNEQFF
TRBJ2-4	TRBV19	CASSRGDIQYF
TRBJ2-3	TRBV5-1	CASSSYAGDGDTQYF
TRBJ2-1	TRBV11-3	CASSLIQGEANEQFF
TRBJ1-5	TRBV9	CASSATGTGNQPQHF
TRBJ2-3	TRBV5-1	CASSLAGTRIPDTQYF
TRBJ1-1	TRBV5-5	CASSLDRDYTEAFF
TRBJ2-1	TRBV19	CASRDRHYNEQFF
TRBJ2-7	TRBV7-2	CASTRGDNPYEQYF
TRBJ2-2	TRBV20-1	CSARDREGTGELFF
TRBJ2-1	TRBV7-8	CASSLGLAAHNEQFF
TRBJ2-1	TRBV29-1	CSVGSGSYNEQFF
TRBJ2-7	TRBV7-2	CASSVGTEPSYEQYF
TRBJ2-1	TRBV7-2	CASSARQGAWYEQFF
TRBJ2-1	TRBV29-1	CSVNRYNEQFF
TRBJ1-1	TRBV14	CASSQDSRQGGLTNTEAFF
TRBJ2-2	TRBV21-1	CASSKDLWGLTGELFF